This TCR beta chain was captured by sequencing in a study of CD8 T cells in Susac syndrome. The CDR3 has 15 amino acids. Germline assignment: CDR1 MNHNS and CDR2 SASEGT. Trimming removed 3 bases at V and 6 bases at J, with 15 bases between. The authors reverse transcribed roughly 0.5 to 1 ug RNA with random hexamers. Via MiXCR, TCRdb re-called the immunoSEQ multiplex PCR reads, giving one row per CDR3 protein. In the table there are hundreds of thousands of distinct CDR3 sequences, more than 85% of which are singletons. Sequencing of TCR beta covered CD8+ and CD4+ T cells obtained from blood. The sample comprised CD8+ T cells from PBMCs. The chain employs TRBV6-1 and TRBJ1-5; maybe TRBD1 (5 bases). This receptor was identified in a human donor with multiple sclerosis. The CDR3 is CASSEERGYGQPQHF. In nucleotides, the CDR3 is TGTGCCAGCAGTGAGGAGAGGGGATACGGTCAGCCCCAGCATTTT.